This T cell receptor beta chain appears in the sequencing data of a study of T-cell memory formation after mild COVID-19. Study at large: TCR clusters mostly belonged to single donors. General observations from the study: Clones that contracted from day 15 to 85 were balanced CD4/CD8, while later expanders leaned CD4+. Contracting CD8+ clones were enriched in EMRA, CD4+ mainly in CM and EM.

V was pared by 6 bases and J by 1 base, with 13 bases between. Germline loops: CDR1 MDHEN, CDR2 SYDVKM. CDR3 length equals 15 residues. About this clonotype: The target antigen is unknown.

Constant-segment primers were used for 5'RACE, and the resulting TCR alpha and TCR beta cDNA libraries carried sample barcodes and UMIs. TCRdb re-derived calls from the 5' RACE reads in MiXCR, one entry per CDR3 protein. Of 450,000 or so distinct CDR3 sequences listed, 25% are singletons. Sequencing input: PBMCs or a T cell subset sorted from them (not recorded which). This receptor was taken from an adult woman who had mild COVID-19 (a few samples of this study predate the infection). Cell type and time point are not known. This rearrangement joins TRBV28 to TRBJ1-5; tentative D call: TRBD1 (5 bases). The CDR3 is CASSAGRLSNQPQHF. CDR3 sequence (DNA): TGTGCCAGCAGCGCGGGACGCCTGAGCAATCAGCCCCAGCATTTT.